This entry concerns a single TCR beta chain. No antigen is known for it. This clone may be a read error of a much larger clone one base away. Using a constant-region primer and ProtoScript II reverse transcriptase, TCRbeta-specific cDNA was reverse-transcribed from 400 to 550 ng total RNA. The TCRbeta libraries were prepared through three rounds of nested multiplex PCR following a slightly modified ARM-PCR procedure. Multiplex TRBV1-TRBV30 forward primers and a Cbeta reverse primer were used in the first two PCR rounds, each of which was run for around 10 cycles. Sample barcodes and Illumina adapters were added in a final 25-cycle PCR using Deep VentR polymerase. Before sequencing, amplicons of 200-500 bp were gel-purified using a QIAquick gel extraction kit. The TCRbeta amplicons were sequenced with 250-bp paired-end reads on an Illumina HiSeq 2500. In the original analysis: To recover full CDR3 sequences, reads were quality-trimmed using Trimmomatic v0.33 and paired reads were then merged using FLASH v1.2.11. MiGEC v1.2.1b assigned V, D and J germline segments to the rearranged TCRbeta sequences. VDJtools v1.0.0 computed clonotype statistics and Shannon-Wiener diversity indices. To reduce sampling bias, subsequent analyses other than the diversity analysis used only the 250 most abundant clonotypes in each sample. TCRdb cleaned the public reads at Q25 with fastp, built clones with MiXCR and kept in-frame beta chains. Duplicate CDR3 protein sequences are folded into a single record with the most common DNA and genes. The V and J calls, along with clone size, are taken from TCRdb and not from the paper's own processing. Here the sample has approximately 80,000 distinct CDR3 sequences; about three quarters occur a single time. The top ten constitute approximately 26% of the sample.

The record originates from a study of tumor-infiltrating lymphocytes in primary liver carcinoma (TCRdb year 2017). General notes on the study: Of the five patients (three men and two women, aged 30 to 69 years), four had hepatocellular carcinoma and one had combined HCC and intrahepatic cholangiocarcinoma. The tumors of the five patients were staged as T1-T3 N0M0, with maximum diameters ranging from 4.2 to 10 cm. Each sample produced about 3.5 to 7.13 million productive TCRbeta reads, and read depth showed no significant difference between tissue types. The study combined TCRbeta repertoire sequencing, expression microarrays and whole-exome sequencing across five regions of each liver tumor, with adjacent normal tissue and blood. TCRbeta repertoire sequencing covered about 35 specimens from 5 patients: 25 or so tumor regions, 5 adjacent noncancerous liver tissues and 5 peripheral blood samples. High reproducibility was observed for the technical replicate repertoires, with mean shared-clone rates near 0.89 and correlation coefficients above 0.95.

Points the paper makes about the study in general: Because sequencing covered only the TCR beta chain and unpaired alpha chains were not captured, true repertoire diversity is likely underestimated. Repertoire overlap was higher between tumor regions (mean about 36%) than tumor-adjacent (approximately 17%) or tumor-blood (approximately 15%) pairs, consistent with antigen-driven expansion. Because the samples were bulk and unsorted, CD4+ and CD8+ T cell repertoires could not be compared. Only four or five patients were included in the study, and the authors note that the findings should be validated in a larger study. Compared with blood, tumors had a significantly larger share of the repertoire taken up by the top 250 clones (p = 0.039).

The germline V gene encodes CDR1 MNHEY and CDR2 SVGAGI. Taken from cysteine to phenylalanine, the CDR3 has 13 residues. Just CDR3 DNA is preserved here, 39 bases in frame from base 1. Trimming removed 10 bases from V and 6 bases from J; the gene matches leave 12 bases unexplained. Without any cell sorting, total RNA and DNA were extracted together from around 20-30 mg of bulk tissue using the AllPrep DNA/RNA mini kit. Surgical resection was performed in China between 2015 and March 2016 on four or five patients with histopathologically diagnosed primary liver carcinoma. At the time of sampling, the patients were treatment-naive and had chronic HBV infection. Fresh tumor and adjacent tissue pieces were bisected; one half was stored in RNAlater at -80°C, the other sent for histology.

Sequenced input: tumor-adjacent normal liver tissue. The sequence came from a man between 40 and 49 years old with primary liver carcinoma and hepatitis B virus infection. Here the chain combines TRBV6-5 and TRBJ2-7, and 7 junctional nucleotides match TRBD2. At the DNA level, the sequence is TGTGCCAACATCGGACTAGTTGGGGGCGAGCAGTACTTC. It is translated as CANIGLVGGEQYF.